This T cell receptor (beta chain) was recovered during a study of shared clonotypes between healthy human individuals. Points from the study as a whole: When naive CD4 clonotypes were compared across several donors, around 5% were shared. Limited genetic and exposure-history diversity came from having few donors.

Using immunoSEQ multiplex PCR, the repertoire was profiled, and TCRdb retains in-frame clones only, with some absent. Of hundreds of thousands of clones in the sample, 95% to 98% were seen once. The naive CD8 subset, CD45RO-negative cells positively selected for CCR7, excluded terminally differentiated effector memory CD45RA+ cells. Concerning this clone: The target antigen is unknown.

This receptor was taken from a man aged 25-45 years in good health. Sequencing used naive CD8+ T cells sorted from blood.

The CDR3 nucleotides read TGCAGCGTTTTACAGGGTAATTACTACGAGCAGTACTTC. Its translation: CSVLQGNYYEQYF. The chain has TRBV29-1 and TRBJ2-7; D is perhaps TRBD1 (6 bases). The length of the CDR3 is 13 residues. Trimming removed 5 bases from V and 3 bases from J, with 14 bases in between. In germline, CDR1 is SQVTM, CDR2 ANQGSEA.